This TCR beta chain was recorded in a study of cytomegalovirus exposure and HLA in healthy donors. Overall study findings and caveats: As confirmed in vitro, a few CMV-associated chains were specific for CMV antigens. The study listed under 200 cytomegalovirus-associated TCR beta chains. Most observed TCR sequences were rare, whereas some public TCRs were detected in many donors.

The repertoire was sequenced with immunoSEQ multiplex PCR; TCRdb's copy has only in-frame clones and lacks some. The data show about 190,000 clones, roughly 86% seen once. Turning to this clone: Its antigen remains unidentified.

CDR3 length: 16 amino acids. V gave up 0 bases and J gave up 3 bases; unmatched junction bases: 5. Germline CDR1 and CDR2: SGHRS and YFSETQ. The gene calls are TRBV5-1 and TRBJ1-4; 7 nucleotides agree with TRBD1. Sequencing was carried out using PBMCs. The TCR originated in a woman between 18 and 29 years old in good health and CMV-seronegative. In DNA, the CDR3 is TGCGCCAGCAGCTTGGCTAGGGGACAGCCTAATGAAAAACTGTTTTTT. Translating it yields CASSLARGQPNEKLFF.